The 20 T cell receptor beta chains given below trace back to one sample, sequenced in a study of PD-L1 blockade in urothelial cancer. Sequenced by immunoSEQ multiplex PCR; TCRdb stores in-frame clones only, minus some. The table has some 30,000 clones, approximately 86% seen once. Sequencing was performed on PBMCs, taken around atezolizumab (anti-PD-L1) treatment. The receptor source for this set is a man aged 50-59 years with urothelial cancer.

V and J are TRBV9 and TRBJ2-5; TRBD2 matches at 8 bases. CDR3 length: 15 residues. Germline CDR1 is SGDLS and CDR2 is YYNGEE. Unmatched junction bases numbered 7, after V lost 1 base and J lost 5 bases. The CDR3 DNA is TGTGCCAGCAGCGTATCCAGCGGGGGCAGGGAGACCCAGTACTTC. Translating it yields CASSVSSGGRETQYF. Full variable domain (rest looked up from reference TRBV9 and TRBJ2-5): DSGVTQTPKHLITATGQRVTLRCSPRSGDLSVYWYQQSLDQGLQFLIQYYNGEERAKGNILERFSAQQFPDLHSELNLSSLELGDSALYFCASSVSSGGRETQYFGPGTRLLVL.

The chain is built from TRBV5-6 and TRBJ2-4, with a possible D match to TRBD2 (6 bases). Germline assignment: CDR1 SGHDT and CDR2 YYEEEE. This CDR3 region has 15 residues. Trimming stripped 2 bases from V and 8 bases from J, with 17 bases between. The CDR3 DNA sequence: TGTGCCAGCAGCTTTCGTTCTGGGGGAGGTGACATTCAGTACTTC. This translates into CASSFRSGGGDIQYF.

CDR3 amino acids: CASSQGWEGVGKNIQYF. For the CDR3, the DNA is TGTGCCAGCAGCCAAGGATGGGAGGGTGTTGGCAAAAACATTCAGTACTTC. The V call is TRBV4-2, the J call TRBJ2-4, with 7 bases aligning to TRBD2. Losses at the gene ends were 1 base for V and 3 bases for J; bases not matched to a gene: 9. The germline gives CDR1 LGHNA, CDR2 YNFKEQ. This CDR3 comprises 17 residues.

The gene calls are TRBV10-3 and TRBJ2-1, with 14 bases aligning to TRBD2. This CDR3 comprises 19 residues. Germline V gene data show CDR1 as ENHRY and CDR2 as SYGVKD. J gave up 5 bases and V 3 bases, and 12 bases lay outside the gene matches. CDR3 nucleotides: TGTGCCATCAGTGACTCGGGACTAGCGGGAGCGTGGGGAAACAATGAGCAGTTCTTC. As protein: CAISDSGLAGAWGNNEQFF.

This clone has only one observation. The CDR3 bases are TGTGCCAGTACCCTTAAGGCCAGCGGGAGCATCTACGAGCAGTACTTC. It codes for CASTLKASGSIYEQYF. The chain joins TRBV19 to TRBJ2-7, with 8 nucleotides matching TRBD2. Germline lookup yields CDR1 LNHDA and CDR2 SQIVND (reference sequence). The CDR3 sequence is 16 residues long. J was trimmed by 3 bases and V by 7 bases; bases with no gene match: 14.

This clone was found once. The chain employs TRBV27 and TRBJ1-3; 7 bases are a match to TRBD1. The CDR3 runs 14 residues. Germline values: CDR1 MNHEY, CDR2 SMNVEV (reference sequence). V gave up 0 bases and J gave up 7 bases; unmatched junction bases: 3. In DNA, the CDR3 is TGTGCCAGCAGTTTATCGACCAGGGGGAACACCATATATTTT. Translation gives CASSLSTRGNTIYF.

The V gene is TRBV7-6, the J gene TRBJ2-7; 9 bases align to TRBD2. The CDR3 loop spans 15 amino acids. Unmatched junction bases numbered 11, after V lost 5 bases and J lost 6 bases. Germline V CDR1 and CDR2: SGHVS, FNYEAQ. The CDR3 DNA reads TGTGCCAGCAGCCCTGAGGCGGGGGGGCCCTTCGAGCAGTACTTC. Its translation: CASSPEAGGPFEQYF.

A remark on this clone: Other DNA sequences in this specimen translate into the identical CDR3. The rearrangement uses TRBV5-1 and TRBJ2-2; D perhaps matches TRBD1 (5 bases). Trimming stripped 0 bases from V and 6 bases from J, with 12 bases between. CDR3 size: 15 residues. Per germline, CDR1 SGHRS and CDR2 YFSETQ. This CDR3 is CASSLEGALAGELFF. The CDR3 coding sequence is TGCGCCAGCAGCTTGGAAGGGGCGCTCGCCGGGGAGCTGTTTTTT.

This clone was seen only a few times. This sequence joins TRBV7-2 and TRBJ2-7; TRBD2 matches 10 bases. V shed 2 bases, J shed 7 bases, and the junction held 14 bases outside the gene matches. Germline CDR1 and CDR2: SGHTA and FQGNSA. The CDR3 is 17 residues long. CDR3 protein: CASSLYPREREGVEQYF. The DNA of the CDR3 is TGTGCCAGCAGCTTATATCCTCGCGAGCGGGAGGGCGTGGAGCAGTACTTC.

The chain couples TRBV4-3 to TRBJ2-5, with a weak D call TRBD2 (6 bases). V gave up 0 bases and J gave up 13 bases, with 27 bases separating them. CDR1 and CDR2 (germline): LGHNA, YSLEER. CDR3 length equals 17 residues. CDR3 region: CASSQDPPAGLQSDRYF. The DNA for the CDR3 is TGCGCCAGCAGCCAAGATCCTCCAGCGGGCCTTCAATCGGATAGGTACTTC.

This clone was seen a handful of times. J is TRBJ1-5 and V is TRBV7-9; a possible D gene is TRBD1 (6 bases). In germline, CDR1 is SEHNR, CDR2 FQNEAQ (reference sequence). V lost 6 bases to trimming and J lost 6 bases, with 15 bases between them. This CDR3 region has 14 residues. The CDR3 DNA follows: TGTGCCAGCAGTGGGGGGGCAGGCCCTCAGCCCCAGCATTTT. It is translated as CASSGGAGPQPQHF.

J is TRBJ2-7 and V is TRBV4-3; a possible D gene is TRBD2 (6 bases). V shed 4 bases and J shed 0 bases, with 19 bases lying between them. The CDR3 runs to 17 residues. Germline CDR1 reads LGHNA; CDR2 reads YSLEER. CDR3 amino acids: CASSPASLRENSYEQYF. The DNA for the CDR3 is TGCGCCAGCAGCCCAGCGTCCCTTCGGGAGAACTCCTACGAGCAGTACTTC.

The chain combines TRBV15 with TRBJ2-3; the D is unclear. Trimming left V 0 bases short and J 4 bases short, with 8 bases between. The CDR3 loop spans 14 amino acids. Germline V lookup: CDR1 LNHNV, CDR2 YYDKDF (reference sequence). CDR3 in DNA: TGTGCCACCAGCAGAGAGCGTTTTTCAGATACGCAGTATTTT. This encodes CATSRERFSDTQYF.

The CDR3 here is CASSPLELAYGYTF. The CDR3, as DNA: TGTGCCAGCAGCCCACTAGAGCTGGCCTATGGCTACACCTTC. The V call is TRBV7-8, the J call TRBJ1-2; D is uncertain. The CDR3 runs 14 residues. The germline V gene encodes CDR1 SGHVS and CDR2 FQNEAQ. Trimming removed 5 bases from V and 4 bases from J, with 14 bases in between.

The chain links TRBV30 to TRBJ2-5; 8 positions agree with TRBD1. The CDR3 sequence is 14 residues long. CDR1 is GTSNPN and CDR2 is SVGIG in the germline V gene (reference sequence). V lost 4 bases and J lost 5; bases outside the gene matches: 9. CDR3: CAWTLTGGKETQYF. The DNA for the CDR3 is TGTGCCTGGACTCTCACAGGGGGTAAGGAGACCCAGTACTTC.

V is TRBV7-2 and J is TRBJ2-1; 8 bases fit TRBD1. The V segment lost 6 bases and the J segment 7 bases; nucleotides outside the gene matches: 14. The CDR3 sequence is 16 residues long. Germline V lookup: CDR1 SGHTA, CDR2 FQGNSA. The CDR3 loop is CASRREAGGFRNEQFF. The DNA of the CDR3 is TGTGCCAGCAGACGAGAGGCAGGGGGCTTCAGGAATGAGCAGTTCTTC.

This chain connects TRBV5-8 to TRBJ1-3; D is perhaps TRBD1 (5 bases). Trimming took 4 bases from V and 0 from J, leaving 23 bases between them. CDR3 length: 19 amino acids. The germline V gene has CDR1 SGHTS and CDR2 YDEGEE. The CDR3 spells CASSLVGGFAESSGNTIYF. The CDR3 bases are TGTGCCAGCAGCCTGGTCGGGGGGTTCGCGGAGAGCTCTGGAAACACCATATATTTT.

The chain joins TRBV9 to TRBJ2-5; 12 bases are a match to TRBD2. This CDR3 comprises 17 residues. V gave up 3 bases and J gave up 5 bases; unmatched junction bases: 11. Per the germline V gene, CDR1 is SGDLS and CDR2 is YYNGEE. CDR3 DNA: TGTGCCAGCAGCGCCAGACTAGCGGGGGCCCAGGGTGAGACCCAGTACTTC. It codes for CASSARLAGAQGETQYF.

This chain uses TRBV10-3 with TRBJ2-3, with 10 nucleotides matching TRBD2. The CDR3 loop spans 14 amino acids. Germline-derived CDR1 and CDR2 are ENHRY and SYGVKD. The junction had 3 bases not matched to a gene; V was cut back by 6 bases and J by 3 bases. CDR3 DNA: TGTGCCATCAGCGGACTAGCGGTAACAGATACGCAGTATTTT. This sequence encodes CAISGLAVTDTQYF.

The chain employs TRBV7-9 and TRBJ1-5; maybe TRBD1 (6 bases). Germline CDR1 is SEHNR and CDR2 is FQNEAQ (reference sequence). The V end lost 6 bases, the J end lost 5 bases, and 14 bases lay between the germline ends. The CDR3 covers 14 residues. CDR3 sequence: CASRPSSGDQPQHF. DNA for the CDR3: TGTGCCAGCAGACCAAGCTCAGGGGATCAGCCCCAGCATTTT. Together with reference TRBV7-9 and TRBJ1-5, the CDR3 gives the full variable domain: DTGVSQNPRHKITKRGQNVTFRCDPISEHNRLYWYRQTLGQGPEFLTYFQNEAQLEKSRLLSDRFSAERPKGSFSTLEIQRTEQGDSAMYLCASRPSSGDQPQHFGDGTRLSIL.